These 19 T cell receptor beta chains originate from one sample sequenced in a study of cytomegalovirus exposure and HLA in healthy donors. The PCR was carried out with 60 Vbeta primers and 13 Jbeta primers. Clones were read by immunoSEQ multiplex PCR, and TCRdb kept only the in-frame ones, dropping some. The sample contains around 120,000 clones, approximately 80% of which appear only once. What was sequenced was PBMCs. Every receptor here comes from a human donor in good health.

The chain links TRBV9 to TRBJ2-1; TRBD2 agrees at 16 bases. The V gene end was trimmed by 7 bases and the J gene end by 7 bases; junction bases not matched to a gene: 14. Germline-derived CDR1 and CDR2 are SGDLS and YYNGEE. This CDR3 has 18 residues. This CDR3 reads CASGQPLGTSGGANEQFF. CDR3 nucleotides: TGTGCCAGCGGACAGCCCCTTGGGACTAGCGGGGGGGCGAATGAGCAGTTCTTC. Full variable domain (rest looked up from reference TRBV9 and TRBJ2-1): DSGVTQTPKHLITATGQRVTLRCSPRSGDLSVYWYQQSLDQGLQFLIQYYNGEERAKGNILERFSAQQFPDLHSELNLSSLELGDSALYFCASGQPLGTSGGANEQFFGPGTRLTVL.

The CDR3: CASRPGQGGIGRTEAFF. The CDR3 nucleotides read TGTGCCAGCCGTCCGGGACAGGGCGGAATAGGTCGCACTGAAGCTTTCTTT. V is TRBV28 and J is TRBJ1-1; 9 nucleotides line up with TRBD1. Germline CDR1 and CDR2: MDHEN and SYDVKM. CDR3 size: 17 residues. Unmatched junction bases numbered 17, after V lost 8 bases and J lost 4 bases.

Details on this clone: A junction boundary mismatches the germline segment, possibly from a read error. The CDR3 here is CASSPPGGVRVAF. The CDR3, as DNA: TGTGCCAGCAGCCCACCGGGGGGGGTACGGGTTGCCTTT. The gene calls are TRBV28 and TRBJ1-5, with D possibly being TRBD1 (5 bases). The germline V gene has CDR1 MDHEN and CDR2 SYDVKM. The length of the CDR3 is 13 residues. The full variable domain, its missing parts supplied by reference TRBV28 and TRBJ1-5, is DVKVTQSSRYLVKRTGEKVFLECVQDMDHENMFWYRQDPGLGLRLIYFSYDVKMKEKGDIPEGYSVSREKKERFSLILESASTNQTSMYLCASSPPGGVRVAFGDGTRLSIL.

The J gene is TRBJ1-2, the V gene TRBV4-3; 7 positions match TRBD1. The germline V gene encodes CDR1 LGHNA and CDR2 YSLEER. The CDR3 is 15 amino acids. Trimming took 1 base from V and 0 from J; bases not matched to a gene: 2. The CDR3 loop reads CASSQVGTANYGYTF. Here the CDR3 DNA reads TGCGCCAGCAGCCAAGTCGGGACAGCTAACTATGGCTACACCTTC.

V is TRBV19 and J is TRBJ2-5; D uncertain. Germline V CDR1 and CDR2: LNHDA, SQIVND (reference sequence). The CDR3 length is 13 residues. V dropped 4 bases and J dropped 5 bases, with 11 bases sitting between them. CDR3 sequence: CASSNSRWETQYF. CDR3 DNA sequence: TGTGCCAGTAGTAACTCCAGGTGGGAGACCCAGTACTTC.

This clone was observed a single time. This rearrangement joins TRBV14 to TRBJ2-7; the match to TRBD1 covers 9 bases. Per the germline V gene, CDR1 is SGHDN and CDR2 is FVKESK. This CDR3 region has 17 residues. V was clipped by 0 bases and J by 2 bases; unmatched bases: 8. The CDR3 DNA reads TGTGCCAGCAGCCAAGACGGTTGGACAGGGGATACCTACGAGCAGTACTTC. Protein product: CASSQDGWTGDTYEQYF.

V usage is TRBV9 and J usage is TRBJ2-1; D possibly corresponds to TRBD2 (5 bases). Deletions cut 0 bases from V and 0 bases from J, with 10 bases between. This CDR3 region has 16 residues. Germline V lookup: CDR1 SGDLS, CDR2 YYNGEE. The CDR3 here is CASSVAPGSSYNEQFF. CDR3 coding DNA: TGTGCCAGCAGCGTAGCTCCGGGGAGCTCCTACAATGAGCAGTTCTTC.

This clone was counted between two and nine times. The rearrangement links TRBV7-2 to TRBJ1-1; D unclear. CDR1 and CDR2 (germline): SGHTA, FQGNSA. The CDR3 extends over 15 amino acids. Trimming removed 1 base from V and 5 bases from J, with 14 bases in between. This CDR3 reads CASSLESRTNTEAFF. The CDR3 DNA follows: TGTGCCAGCAGCTTAGAGAGCCGTACGAATACTGAAGCTTTCTTT.

CDR3 sequence: CASRSLEAAPSEKLFF. CDR3 in DNA: TGTGCCAGCAGATCCCTTGAGGCGGCCCCGTCGGAAAAACTGTTTTTT. The chain joins TRBV6-6 to TRBJ1-4; no firm D call. V lost 6 bases to trimming and J lost 8 bases, with 22 bases between them. Germline CDR1 and CDR2: MNHNY and SVGAGI (reference sequence). This CDR3 comprises 16 residues.

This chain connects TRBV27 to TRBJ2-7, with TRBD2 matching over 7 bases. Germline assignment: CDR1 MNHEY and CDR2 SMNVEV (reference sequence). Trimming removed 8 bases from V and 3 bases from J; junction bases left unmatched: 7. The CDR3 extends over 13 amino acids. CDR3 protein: CASGAGEHYEQYF. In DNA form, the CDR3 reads TGTGCCAGCGGTGCGGGGGAGCACTACGAGCAGTACTTC.

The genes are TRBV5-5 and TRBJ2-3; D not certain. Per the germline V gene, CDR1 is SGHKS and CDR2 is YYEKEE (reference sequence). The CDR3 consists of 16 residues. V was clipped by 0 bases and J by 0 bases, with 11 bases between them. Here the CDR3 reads CASSLVATISTDTQYF. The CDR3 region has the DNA TGTGCCAGCAGCTTGGTGGCTACTATTAGCACAGATACGCAGTATTTT.

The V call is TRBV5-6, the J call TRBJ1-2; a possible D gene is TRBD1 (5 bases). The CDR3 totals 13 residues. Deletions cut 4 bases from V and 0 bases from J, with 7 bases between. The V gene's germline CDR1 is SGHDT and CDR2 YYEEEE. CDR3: CASSLGPNYGYTF. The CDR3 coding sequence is TGTGCCAGCAGCCTGGGGCCTAACTATGGCTACACCTTC.

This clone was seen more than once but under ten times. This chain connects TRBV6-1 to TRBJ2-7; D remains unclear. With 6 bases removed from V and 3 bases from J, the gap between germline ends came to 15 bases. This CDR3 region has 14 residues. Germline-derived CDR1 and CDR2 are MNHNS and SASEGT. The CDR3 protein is CASSPDISYYEQYF. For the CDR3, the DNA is TGTGCCAGCAGCCCAGACATTTCGTACTACGAGCAGTACTTC.

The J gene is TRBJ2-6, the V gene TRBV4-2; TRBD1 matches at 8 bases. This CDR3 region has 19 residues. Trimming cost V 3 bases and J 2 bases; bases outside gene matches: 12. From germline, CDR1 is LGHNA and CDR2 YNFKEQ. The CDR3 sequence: CASSQNGQGKLAGANVLTF. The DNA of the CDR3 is TGTGCCAGCAGCCAGAATGGACAGGGAAAGCTTGCTGGGGCCAACGTCCTGACTTTC.

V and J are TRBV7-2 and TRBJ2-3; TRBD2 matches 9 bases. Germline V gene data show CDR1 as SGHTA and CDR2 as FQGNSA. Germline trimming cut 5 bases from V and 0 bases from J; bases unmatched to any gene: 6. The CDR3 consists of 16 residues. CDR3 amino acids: CASSQIAGVSTDTQYF. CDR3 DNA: TGTGCCAGCAGCCAAATAGCGGGGGTCAGCACAGATACGCAGTATTTT.

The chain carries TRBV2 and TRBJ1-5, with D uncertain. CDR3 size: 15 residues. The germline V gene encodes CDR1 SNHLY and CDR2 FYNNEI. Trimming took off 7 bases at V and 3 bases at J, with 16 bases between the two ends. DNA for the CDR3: TGTGCCAGCACTAGCACGTCTGACTTCAATCAGCCCCAGCATTTT. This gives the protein CASTSTSDFNQPQHF.

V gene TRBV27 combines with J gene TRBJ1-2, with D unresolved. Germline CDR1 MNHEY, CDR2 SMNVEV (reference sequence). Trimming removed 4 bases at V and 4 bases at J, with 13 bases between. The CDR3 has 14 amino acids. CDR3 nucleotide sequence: TGTGCCAGCAGTTATACCTTACGCGGCTATGGCTACACCTTC. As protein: CASSYTLRGYGYTF.

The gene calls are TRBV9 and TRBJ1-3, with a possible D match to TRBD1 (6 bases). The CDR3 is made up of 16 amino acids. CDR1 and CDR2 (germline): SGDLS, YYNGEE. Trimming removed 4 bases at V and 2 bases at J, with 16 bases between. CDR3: CASSPNPGVAGNTIYF. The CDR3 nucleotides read TGTGCCAGCAGCCCCAACCCAGGGGTTGCTGGAAACACCATATATTTT.

The CDR3 here is CASSLGTVRLAVVTQYF. The CDR3 DNA reads TGTGCCAGCAGTTTAGGGACAGTTAGACTAGCGGTGGTGACCCAGTACTTC. The chain has TRBV28 and TRBJ2-5; 9 bases agree with TRBD2. V trimming: 2 bases; J trimming: 7 bases; junction bases outside the gene matches: 14. Germline V gene data show CDR1 as MDHEN and CDR2 as SYDVKM. The CDR3 is 17 amino acids.